This TCR beta chain was recorded in a study of T-cell reconstitution after alpha-beta-depleted transplantation in children. The library targeted TCRbeta and was prepared with unique molecular identifiers. TCRdb passed the PCR reads through MiXCR, listing each CDR3 protein once. The sample holds about a million distinct CDR3 sequences, under 30% seen once. The CDR3 has 16 amino acids. Germline values: CDR1 SGHRS, CDR2 YFSETQ. Trimming stripped 4 bases from V and 5 bases from J, with 21 bases between. This clonotype was observed a few times. Its antigen is unknown. Points from the study as a whole: T-cell counts and diversity were attributed mostly to newly produced T cells one year after transplant. Reported findings indicate that, about two months after transplant, alpha-beta T cells came from several hundred expanded clones, which were derived from non-depleted graft cells.

The material sequenced was PBMCs, mostly from graft donor cells, taken 360 days after TCRalphabeta/CD19-depleted stem cell transplant. The chain recombines TRBV5-1 with TRBJ2-5; the D gene is possibly TRBD2 (6 bases). This clonotype was sampled from a boy younger than two who had a stem cell transplant for SCID, so the T cells may come from the graft donor. The CDR3 loop reads CASSTYASDEAETQYF. In DNA form, the CDR3 reads TGCGCCAGCAGCACATACGCTAGCGACGAGGCGGAGACCCAGTACTTC.